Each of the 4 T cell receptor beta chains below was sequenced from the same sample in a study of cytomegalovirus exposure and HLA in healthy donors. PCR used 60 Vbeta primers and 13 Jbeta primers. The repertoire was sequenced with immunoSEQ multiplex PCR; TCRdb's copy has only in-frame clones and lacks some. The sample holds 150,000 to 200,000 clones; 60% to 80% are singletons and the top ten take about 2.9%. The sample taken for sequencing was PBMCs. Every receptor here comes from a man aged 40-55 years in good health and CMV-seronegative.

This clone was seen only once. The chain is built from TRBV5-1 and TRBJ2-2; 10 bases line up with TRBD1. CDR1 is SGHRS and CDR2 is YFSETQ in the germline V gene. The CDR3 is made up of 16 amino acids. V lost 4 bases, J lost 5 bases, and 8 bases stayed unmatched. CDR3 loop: CASSATGTGVTGELFF. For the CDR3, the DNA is TGCGCCAGCAGCGCCACCGGGACAGGGGTAACCGGGGAGCTGTTTTTT.

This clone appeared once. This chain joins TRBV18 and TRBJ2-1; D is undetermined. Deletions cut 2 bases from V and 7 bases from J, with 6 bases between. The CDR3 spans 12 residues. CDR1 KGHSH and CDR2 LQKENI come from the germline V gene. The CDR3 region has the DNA TGTGCCAGCTCACCAAATCGGAATGAGCAGTTCTTC. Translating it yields CASSPNRNEQFF.

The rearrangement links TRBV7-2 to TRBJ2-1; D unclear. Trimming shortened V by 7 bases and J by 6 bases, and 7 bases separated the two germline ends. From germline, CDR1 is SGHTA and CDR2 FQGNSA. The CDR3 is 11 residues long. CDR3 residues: CASTPLNEQFF. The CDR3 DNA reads TGTGCCAGCACCCCCCTCAATGAGCAGTTCTTC.

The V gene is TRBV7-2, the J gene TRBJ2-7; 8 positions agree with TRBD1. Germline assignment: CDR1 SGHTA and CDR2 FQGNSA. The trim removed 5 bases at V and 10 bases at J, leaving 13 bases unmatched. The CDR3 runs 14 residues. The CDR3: CASSHNQGASSQYF. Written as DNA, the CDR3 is TGTGCCAGCAGCCACAACCAGGGGGCAAGCAGCCAGTACTTC.